These T cell receptor beta chains were read from a single sample in a study of T cell changes during pregnancy in multiple sclerosis. Data came from immunoSEQ multiplex PCR; TCRdb stores just in-frame clones and leaves some out. This repertoire shows some 60,000 clones, around 93% found once; its top ten account for 3% to 4.5%. Here the sequenced sample was peripheral blood, taken after pregnancy. These receptors were obtained from a female donor in good health, enrolled as a control in a pregnancy study. Each CDR3 is given without its conserved first and last residue. D genes are given only for firm matches.

j_gene: TRBJ2-1
v_gene: TRBV9
d_gene: TRBD2
CDR3aa: ASSVVQGGSDIYNEQF

j_gene: TRBJ2-7
v_gene: TRBV6-5
d_gene: TRBD1
CDR3aa: ASSGTGVYEQY

j_gene: TRBJ1-5
v_gene: TRBV28
d_gene: TRBD1
CDR3aa: ASRGQGSNQPQH

j_gene: TRBJ1-2
v_gene: TRBV5-1
d_gene: TRBD1
CDR3aa: ASSLDPGQNNLWSYT

j_gene: TRBJ2-7
v_gene: TRBV19
d_gene: .
CDR3aa: ASSPPGQGYEQY

j_gene: TRBJ2-2
v_gene: TRBV7-9
d_gene: .
CDR3aa: ASSFGSTGELF

j_gene: TRBJ2-7
v_gene: TRBV28
d_gene: .
CDR3aa: ASSTTQGGHPYEQY

j_gene: TRBJ1-2
v_gene: TRBV11-2
d_gene: .
CDR3aa: ASSLAGVNGYT

j_gene: TRBJ2-1
v_gene: TRBV28
d_gene: TRBD2
CDR3aa: ASNPGVAGGGNEQF

j_gene: TRBJ1-4
v_gene: TRBV29-1
d_gene: TRBD1
CDR3aa: SVQGAGQGLLNEKLF

j_gene: TRBJ1-2
v_gene: TRBV10-3
d_gene: TRBD1
CDR3aa: AISESRTGGDGYT

j_gene: TRBJ2-7
v_gene: TRBV18
d_gene: TRBD1
CDR3aa: ASSEQGAGYEQY

j_gene: TRBJ1-6
v_gene: TRBV18
d_gene: TRBD1
CDR3aa: ASSPQGADSPLH

j_gene: TRBJ1-1
v_gene: TRBV6-6
d_gene: .
CDR3aa: ASRGAGPTEAF

j_gene: TRBJ2-5
v_gene: TRBV9
d_gene: .
CDR3aa: ASSAQEGRDETQY

j_gene: TRBJ2-3
v_gene: TRBV4-2
d_gene: .
CDR3aa: ASSLTGTTDTQY

j_gene: TRBJ2-2
v_gene: TRBV5-4
d_gene: .
CDR3aa: ASSFTGTGELF

j_gene: TRBJ2-7
v_gene: TRBV4-3
d_gene: TRBD1
CDR3aa: ASSLTGQGINEQY

j_gene: TRBJ2-3
v_gene: TRBV5-1
d_gene: TRBD2
CDR3aa: ASRPPGLAGGPPTDTQY

j_gene: TRBJ2-2
v_gene: TRBV9
d_gene: .
CDR3aa: ASSVGGGTGELF

j_gene: TRBJ2-2
v_gene: TRBV9
d_gene: TRBD2
CDR3aa: ASSPLAGGANTGELF

j_gene: TRBJ2-3
v_gene: TRBV27
d_gene: .
CDR3aa: ASSRPRGKGTDTQY

j_gene: TRBJ2-7
v_gene: TRBV5-1
d_gene: TRBD1
CDR3aa: ASSLGQGAYEQY

j_gene: TRBJ1-2
v_gene: TRBV11-2
d_gene: .
CDR3aa: ASSLGVRINYGYT

j_gene: TRBJ1-2
v_gene: TRBV30
d_gene: .
CDR3aa: AWRQDHGMGGYT

j_gene: TRBJ2-5
v_gene: TRBV7-7
d_gene: TRBD2
CDR3aa: ASSTGLAGAETQY

j_gene: TRBJ1-2
v_gene: TRBV19
d_gene: .
CDR3aa: ASSTWHSGGYGYT

j_gene: TRBJ2-2
v_gene: TRBV5-4
d_gene: TRBD2
CDR3aa: ASSSERTSGIVRGELF

j_gene: TRBJ2-7
v_gene: TRBV5-4
d_gene: TRBD1
CDR3aa: ASRPGTGWDEQY

j_gene: TRBJ2-5
v_gene: TRBV7-3
d_gene: .
CDR3aa: ASSLTPGLQETQY

j_gene: TRBJ2-7
v_gene: TRBV28
d_gene: .
CDR3aa: ASSSDSSYEQY

j_gene: TRBJ1-2
v_gene: TRBV20-1
d_gene: .
CDR3aa: SPGVPNGYT

j_gene: TRBJ2-5
v_gene: TRBV7-2
d_gene: TRBD2
CDR3aa: ASSPPGLGDQETQY

j_gene: TRBJ2-3
v_gene: TRBV5-1
d_gene: TRBD2
CDR3aa: ASSLGLAASTDTQY

j_gene: TRBJ2-2
v_gene: TRBV6-6
d_gene: TRBD2
CDR3aa: ASSLIAGELTGELF

j_gene: TRBJ1-1
v_gene: TRBV10-3
d_gene: .
CDR3aa: AISLTDTEAF

j_gene: TRBJ1-4
v_gene: TRBV18
d_gene: .
CDR3aa: ASSVGGFEKLF

j_gene: TRBJ1-6
v_gene: TRBV14
d_gene: TRBD1
CDR3aa: ASSLDRGNSPLH

j_gene: TRBJ2-4
v_gene: TRBV5-1
d_gene: TRBD2
CDR3aa: ASSSGGSANIQY

j_gene: TRBJ2-1
v_gene: TRBV5-1
d_gene: TRBD2
CDR3aa: ASSLSGGANEQF

j_gene: TRBJ1-2
v_gene: TRBV18
d_gene: TRBD1
CDR3aa: ASSGTVRGAYT

j_gene: TRBJ2-1
v_gene: TRBV5-1
d_gene: TRBD2
CDR3aa: ASSLGDGRSTYNEQF

j_gene: TRBJ1-2
v_gene: TRBV18
d_gene: TRBD1
CDR3aa: ASSSQGNYGYT

j_gene: TRBJ1-2
v_gene: TRBV5-1
d_gene: .
CDR3aa: ASSLAGGDRSYT

j_gene: TRBJ2-5
v_gene: TRBV2
d_gene: .
CDR3aa: ASSVLSVQETQY

j_gene: TRBJ2-6
v_gene: TRBV29-1
d_gene: TRBD2
CDR3aa: SASGGVSSGANVLT

j_gene: TRBJ2-5
v_gene: TRBV29-1
d_gene: TRBD1
CDR3aa: SVLSVDRDQETQY